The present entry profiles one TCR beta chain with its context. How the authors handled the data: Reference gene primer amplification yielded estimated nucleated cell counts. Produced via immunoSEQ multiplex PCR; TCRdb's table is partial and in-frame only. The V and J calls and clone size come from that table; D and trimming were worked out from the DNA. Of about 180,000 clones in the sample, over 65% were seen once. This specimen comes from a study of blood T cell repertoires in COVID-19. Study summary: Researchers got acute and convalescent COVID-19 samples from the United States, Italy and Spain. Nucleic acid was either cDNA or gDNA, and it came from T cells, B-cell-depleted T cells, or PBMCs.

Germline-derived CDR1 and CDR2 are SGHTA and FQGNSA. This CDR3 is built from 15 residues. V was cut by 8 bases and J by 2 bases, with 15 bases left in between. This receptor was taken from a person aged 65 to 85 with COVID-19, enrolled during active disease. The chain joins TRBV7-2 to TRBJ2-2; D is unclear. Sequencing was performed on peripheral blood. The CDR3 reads CASGSRWPNTGELFF. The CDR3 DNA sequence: TGTGCCAGCGGCTCCCGATGGCCAAACACCGGGGAGCTGTTTTTT.